The clone carrying this T cell receptor (beta chain) was detected many times. Its target is not known. Template material for amplifying TCR beta CDR3 regions consisted of RNA transcripts. First-round RT-PCR targeting the TCR CDR3 was performed with the HTBI primer set. TCRdb reprocessed the multiplex PCR reads with MiXCR, giving one entry per CDR3 protein. Among under 450,000 distinct CDR3 sequences listed, about a sixth were seen once. Germline V gives CDR1 SNHLY, CDR2 FYNNEI. The CDR3 length is 15 residues. Trimming at V came to 6 bases and at J to 6 bases, leaving 5 bases not matched to a gene. Researchers defined stable Graves' hyperthyroidism as no ophthalmopathy progression within 18 months. The hyperthyroidism was newly diagnosed and had lasted under 2 months; the patients were aged 18 to 65. This entry is derived from a study of T cells in Graves' hyperthyroidism and ophthalmopathy. Findings of the study overall: Most thyroid-expanded clonotypes above 0.001 were also found in blood.

The sample consisted of blood. The chain employs TRBV2 and TRBJ2-1, with 13 bases matching TRBD2. The TCR comes from a woman aged 18-29 years with Graves' hyperthyroidism. The CDR3 DNA sequence: TGTGCCAGCAGGCGGACTAGCGGGAGTTTCAATGAGCAGTTCTTC. Amino acids: CASRRTSGSFNEQFF.